A selection of T cell receptor beta chains follows, all from one sample in a study of T-cell memory formation after mild COVID-19. MiXCR was run by TCRdb on the 5' RACE reads, yielding one entry per CDR3 protein. The sample includes 200,000 to 250,000 distinct CDR3 sequences, 7.5% to 10% of them seen just once. The sample taken for sequencing was PBMCs or a T cell subset sorted from them (not recorded which). The source of these receptors is a man aged 18 to 35 who had mild COVID-19 (a few samples of this study predate the infection). Cell type and time point are not known. Both conserved end residues are part of each CDR3. The D gene is left open where the match is weak. Not every row has a clone size; where given, it reads once, few, many or a size class.

v_call	j_call	d_call	clone_size	cdr3_aa	cdr3_nt
TRBV6-5	TRBJ2-2	TRBD2	.	CASRSGLAGGGELFF	TGTGCCAGCAGGTCCGGACTAGCGGGGGGCGGGGAGCTGTTTTTT
TRBV12-3/TRBV12-4	TRBJ2-2	TRBD1	.	CASVTGGTFTGELFF	TGTGCCAGCGTCACAGGGGGGACTTTCACCGGGGAGCTGTTTTTT
TRBV12-3/TRBV12-4	TRBJ1-2	TRBD1	.	CASSSDRGRGRGYTF	TGTGCCAGCAGTTCGGACAGGGGGCGAGGTCGTGGCTACACCTTC
TRBV7-2	TRBJ2-7	.	many	CASSFLAGPYEQYF	TGTGCCAGCAGCTTTCTAGCAGGTCCCTACGAGCAGTACTTC
TRBV27	TRBJ2-5	.	few	CASSFFRDWETQYF	TGTGCCAGCAGTTTTTTCCGGGATTGGGAGACCCAGTACTTC
TRBV20-1	TRBJ1-1	.	.	CSAYSGVGTEAFF	TGCAGTGCGTATTCAGGGGTAGGCACTGAAGCTTTCTTT
TRBV7-9	TRBJ1-2	.	.	CASSPRSSRGPHGYTF	TGTGCCAGCAGCCCCAGGAGTTCCAGGGGCCCCCATGGCTACACCTTC
TRBV5-1	TRBJ1-2	TRBD1	.	CASSSGQGTTGYTF	TGCGCCAGCAGCAGCGGACAGGGGACAACTGGCTACACCTTC
TRBV9	TRBJ1-2	.	few	CASSSDPSMGGYTF	TGTGCCAGCAGCTCGGACCCCTCAATGGGGGGCTACACCTTC
TRBV5-1	TRBJ1-2	TRBD1	.	CASMMGTGPYGYTF	TGCGCCAGCATGATGGGGACAGGTCCCTATGGCTACACCTTC
TRBV4-3	TRBJ2-3	TRBD2	.	CASSQGGPSGVGRDTQYF	TGCGCCAGCAGCCAGGGAGGGCCTAGCGGGGTGGGAAGGGATACGCAGTATTTT
TRBV7-2	TRBJ1-2	TRBD1	.	CASSLETGVGYTF	TGTGCCAGCAGCCTCGAAACAGGGGTTGGCTACACCTTC
TRBV4-1	TRBJ1-4	.	.	CASSLIRREKLFF	TGCGCCAGCAGCCTAATCCGGCGGGAGAAACTGTTTTTT
TRBV5-1	TRBJ2-5	.	.	CASSLDPGVKTQYF	TGCGCCAGCAGCTTGGATCCGGGGGTGAAGACCCAGTACTTC
TRBV19	TRBJ2-2	.	.	CASRIRDPTGELFF	TGTGCCAGTAGAATCCGGGACCCCACCGGGGAGCTGTTTTTT
TRBV7-6	TRBJ2-2	.	few	CASSWTRQNTGELFF	TGTGCCAGCAGCTGGACCCGACAGAACACCGGGGAGCTGTTTTTT
TRBV5-6	TRBJ2-5	TRBD1	few	CASSFGTVQETQYF	TGTGCCAGCAGCTTCGGGACAGTGCAAGAGACCCAGTACTTC
TRBV18	TRBJ1-4	.	.	CATRGENSEKLFF	TGTGCCACCCGGGGGGAGAACAGTGAAAAACTGTTTTTT
TRBV5-5	TRBJ1-5	TRBD1	few	CASSVIWDRGESGNQPQHF	TGTGCCAGCAGCGTGATATGGGACAGGGGGGAGAGTGGCAATCAGCCCCAGCATTTT
TRBV30	TRBJ2-7	TRBD1	few	CAWDPGQGYYEQYF	TGTGCCTGGGACCCGGGACAGGGGTACTACGAGCAGTACTTC
TRBV29-1	TRBJ2-5	.	.	CSVVRGLQETQYF	TGCAGCGTTGTGCGGGGCCTCCAAGAGACCCAGTACTTC
TRBV10-3	TRBJ2-2	.	few	CAIREGSGELFF	TGTGCCATCAGGGAAGGGTCCGGGGAGCTGTTTTTT
TRBV2	TRBJ2-3	TRBD1	.	CASSVRQGAADTQYF	TGTGCCAGCAGTGTAAGGCAGGGGGCGGCCGATACGCAGTATTTT
TRBV7-9	TRBJ2-5	.	few	CASSSRLVQETQYF	TGTGCCAGCAGCTCCAGACTAGTCCAAGAGACCCAGTACTTC
TRBV6-1	TRBJ1-2	.	.	CASSDPNLQGRYGYTF	TGTGCCAGCAGTGACCCAAACCTACAGGGCCGGTATGGCTACACCTTC
TRBV7-2	TRBJ2-7	.	few	CASSAGFAYEQYF	TGTGCCAGCAGTGCAGGGTTCGCCTACGAGCAGTACTTC
TRBV13	TRBJ2-5	TRBD2	.	CASSLVGLAGVEETQYF	TGTGCCAGCAGCTTAGTGGGACTAGCGGGAGTCGAGGAGACCCAGTACTTC
TRBV5-6	TRBJ2-1	TRBD2	.	CASRGLGGSNEQFF	TGTGCCAGCAGGGGGCTGGGCGGGAGCAATGAGCAGTTCTTC
TRBV12-3/TRBV12-4	TRBJ2-1	.	many	CASSLGALEQFF	TGTGCCAGCAGTTTAGGTGCCTTAGAGCAGTTCTTC
TRBV24-1	TRBJ2-3	.	many	CATSDFADTQYF	TGTGCCACCAGTGATTTCGCGGATACGCAGTATTTT
TRBV5-5	TRBJ2-5	.	.	CASSLSVSLRAYQETQYF	TGTGCCAGCAGCTTGTCCGTAAGCCTGCGGGCGTACCAAGAGACCCAGTACTTC
TRBV4-1	TRBJ1-4	.	.	CASSQRAGAATNEKLFF	TGCGCCAGCAGCCAAAGGGCTGGGGCGGCAACTAATGAAAAACTGTTTTTT
TRBV25-1	TRBJ2-5	.	few	CASSDHYPTTGTQYF	TGTGCCAGCAGTGACCACTACCCGACCACAGGGACCCAGTACTTC
TRBV7-8	TRBJ1-1	TRBD1	few	CASSLVGTGATEAFF	TGTGCCAGCAGCTTAGTGGGGACAGGGGCCACTGAAGCTTTCTTT
TRBV7-2	TRBJ2-3	TRBD2	.	CASSSGRSGGALDTQYF	TGTGCCAGCAGCTCAGGCAGGAGCGGGGGGGCCTTGGATACGCAGTATTTT